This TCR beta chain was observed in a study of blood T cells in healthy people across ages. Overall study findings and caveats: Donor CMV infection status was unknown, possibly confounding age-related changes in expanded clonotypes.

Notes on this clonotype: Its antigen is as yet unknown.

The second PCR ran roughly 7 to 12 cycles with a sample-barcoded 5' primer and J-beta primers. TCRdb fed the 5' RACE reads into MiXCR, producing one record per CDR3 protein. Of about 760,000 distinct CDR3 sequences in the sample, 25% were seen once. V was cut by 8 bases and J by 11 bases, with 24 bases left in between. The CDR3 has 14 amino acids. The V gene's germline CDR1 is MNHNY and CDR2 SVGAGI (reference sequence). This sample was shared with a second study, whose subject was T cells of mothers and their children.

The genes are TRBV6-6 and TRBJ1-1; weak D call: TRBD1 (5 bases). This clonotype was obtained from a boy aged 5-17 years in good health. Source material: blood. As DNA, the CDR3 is TGTGCCAGCGCCCCAGTGGCTGAAGGGGTTTCGGCTTTCTTT. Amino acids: CASAPVAEGVSAFF.